This T cell receptor (beta chain) was documented in a study of blood T cell repertoires in COVID-19. About the study: Italy, Spain and the United States were the sources of the convalescent and acute COVID-19 samples.

Trimming removed 3 bases from V and 3 bases from J, with 9 bases in between. This CDR3 is built from 14 residues. Germline V lookup: CDR1 MNHEY, CDR2 SMNVEV (reference sequence). Original data processing: Scientists estimated how many nucleated cells there were by amplifying reference gene primers. The method was immunoSEQ multiplex PCR; TCRdb's version includes in-frame clones alone and lacks a portion of them. That table furnishes V, J and clone size, whereas the DNA furnished D and trimming. Seen here are 130,000 to 150,000 clones, approximately 83% observed once, and the top ten hold around 8%. The sequencing sample was made of peripheral blood. This TCR was sampled from a woman in her sixties with COVID-19, enrolled during active disease. The rearrangement joins TRBV27 to TRBJ1-5; tentatively, D is TRBD1 (5 bases). The CDR3 spells CASSFGRDNQPQHF. CDR3 nucleotides: TGTGCCAGCAGTTTCGGCAGGGACAATCAGCCCCAGCATTTT.